A selection of T cell receptor beta chains follows, all from one sample in a study of blood T cell repertoires in COVID-19. Clones were read by immunoSEQ multiplex PCR, and TCRdb kept only the in-frame ones, dropping some. This sample yields fewer than 30,000 clones, of which roughly 85% are seen a single time; about 25% belongs to the top ten. Sequencing was performed on peripheral blood. These TCRs come from a human donor in a cohort sampled during active COVID-19. Both conserved end residues are part of each CDR3. D genes are given only for firm matches. Not all rows give a size; the values are once, few, many and, for expanded clones, a class.

-	TRBV7-2	TRBJ2-5	-	TGTGCTAGCAGCTCAAGCCGGGATCTACATGTGACCCAGTACTTC	CASSSSRDLHVTQYF
-	TRBV21-1	TRBJ1-6	-	TGTGCCAGCAGCTTACCGGGACAGGGTGGGTCACCCCTCCACTTT	CASSLPGQGGSPLHF
TRBD1	TRBV13	TRBJ2-7	-	TGTGCCAGCAGCTTAGGGGACAGGGGGTCTGAGCAGTACTTC	CASSLGDRGSEQYF
TRBD1	TRBV20-1	TRBJ1-1	-	TGCAGTGCTTACAGGGGAACTGAAGCTTTCTTT	CSAYRGTEAFF
-	TRBV5-8	TRBJ1-1	-	TGTGCCAGCAGCTTGGAATTGGGGAGGGTGAACACTGAAGCTTTCTTT	CASSLELGRVNTEAFF
-	TRBV14	TRBJ2-7	-	TGTGCCAGCAGCCATCCAGGGTCGGGCTCTTACGAGCAGTACTTC	CASSHPGSGSYEQYF
-	TRBV9	TRBJ2-2	-	TGTGCCAGCAGCGCTACGGGACATTATACGAACACCGGGGAGCTGTTTTTT	CASSATGHYTNTGELFF
TRBD1	TRBV3-1/TRBV3-2	TRBJ1-3	-	TGTGCCAGCAGCCAAGTGCTTTACAGGGGTGTAAATCGAAACACCATATATTTT	CASSQVLYRGVNRNTIYF
-	TRBV7-6	TRBJ1-1	once	TGTGCCAGCAGCCCCCCCGGCGGGGGCGTCACTGAAGCTTTCTTT	CASSPPGGGVTEAFF
TRBD2	TRBV5-1	TRBJ2-2	-	TGCGCCAGTCATTTCGGGCGGGGGGGCAGGGCCCCGAACACCGGGGAGCTGTTTTTT	CASHFGRGGRAPNTGELFF
TRBD1	TRBV7-3	TRBJ2-5	-	TGTGCCAGCAGCTCCCAGGGGGCCAGACAAGAGACCCAGTACTTC	CASSSQGARQETQYF
-	TRBV30	TRBJ1-5	-	TGTGCCTGGAGTGAGGGCAGGGTGAGGGGGGGGCCCCAGCATTTT	CAWSEGRVRGGPQHF
-	TRBV12-1	TRBJ1-3	-	TGTGCCAGCAGCTTTGAATCGGGAGGAAACACCATATATTTT	CASSFESGGNTIYF
TRBD1	TRBV24-1	TRBJ2-2	-	TGTGCCACCAATGGAGGGGACAGGAGAGGGGAGCTGTTTTTT	CATNGGDRRGELFF